This T cell receptor beta chain emerged from a study of spatial heterogeneity in lung cancer. Turning to the study itself: Detected sequences consistently included more beta-chain ones than alpha-chain ones. The average count in raw reads for each unique TCR and UMI combination exceeded eight appearances.

CDR3 length equals 12 residues. Germline V lookup: CDR1 SGHRS, CDR2 YFSETQ. Trimming stripped 4 bases from V and 3 bases from J, with 7 bases between. As to time point: sample taken at primary tumor resection. Study observations and caveats: Counts of expanded alpha and beta TCRs within tumors tracked the tumor nonsynonymous mutation count.

TCRdb recomputed calls from the 5' RACE reads with MiXCR, one row per CDR3 protein. This table holds over 10,000 distinct CDR3 sequences, 3.2% found once. This clonotype was seen many times. Its matching antigen is unknown. The source of this sequence is a male donor with early-stage non-small cell lung cancer. The material sequenced was lung tumor tissue, taken at surgery. V gene TRBV5-1 combines with J gene TRBJ1-1, with D unclear. This CDR3 reads CASSRLDTEAFF. The CDR3 DNA reads as TGCGCCAGCAGCCGGCTGGACACTGAAGCTTTCTTT.